Sequencing of this T cell receptor beta chain was carried out in a study of siplizumab effects on memory and regulatory T cells. As for this clone: Its target is not known.

Germline CDR1 GTSNPN, CDR2 SVGIG (reference sequence). After removal of 0 bases from V and 9 bases from J, the junction contained 5 bases not matched to a gene. CDR3 size: 13 residues. The study, taken as a whole, reports: The study found that siplizumab significantly reduced alloreactive sequences traceable to unstimulated CD4+ memory cells. A mean of roughly 70% of mappable alloreactive CD4+ clones were Treg-derived with siplizumab, compared with less than 30% in controls.

Assay used: immunoSEQ multiplex PCR; TCRdb lists only in-frame clones, some missing. The table has around 83,000 clones, around 89% seen once. The sequencing input was CD4+ T cells sorted from blood. The receptor comes from a human donor in good health. This chain connects TRBV30 to TRBJ2-7, with TRBD2 matching 10 bases. Written as DNA, the CDR3 is TGTGCCTGGAGTGTTTCTAGCGGGAGCGGGCAGTACTTC. Protein product: CAWSVSSGSGQYF.